Below, 16 T cell receptor beta chains from the same sample are listed, as sequenced in a study of vaccination effects on CD4 cells after COVID-19. Following 10 days of culture, CD4+ T cells were isolated. Their antigen targets remain unknown. Assay used: immunoSEQ multiplex PCR; TCRdb lists only in-frame clones, some missing. Of about 58,000 clones in the sample, about 80% were seen once. This specimen was CD4+ T cells from PBMCs cultured without peptide, taken before COVID-19 vaccination. The source of these receptors is a human donor who received a COVID-19 vaccine.

The chain joins TRBV4-3 to TRBJ1-3, with D hard to call. The CDR3 sequence is 15 residues long. In germline, CDR1 is LGHNA, CDR2 YSLEER. Deletions cut 0 bases from V and 3 bases from J, with 9 bases between. CDR3 coding DNA: TGCGCCAGCAGCCAAGAAACGGGAATTGGAAACACCATATATTTT. Protein product: CASSQETGIGNTIYF.

V is TRBV28 and J is TRBJ2-6, with a weak D call TRBD1 (5 bases). The CDR3 has 19 residues. V was trimmed by 5 bases and J by 2 bases, leaving 22 bases between them. Looked up from germline, CDR1 is MDHEN and CDR2 is SYDVKM. In DNA, the CDR3 is TGTGCCAGCAGTCTCCAGGGTATTTCCCCTCTCCCTGGGGCCAACGTCCTGACTTTC. This gives the protein CASSLQGISPLPGANVLTF.

The chain has TRBV5-1 and TRBJ2-3; D gene unclear. Germline V lookup: CDR1 SGHRS, CDR2 YFSETQ. The CDR3 length is 17 residues. Trimming pared 0 bases from V and 4 bases from J, leaving 18 bases between. CDR3 sequence (DNA): TGCGCCAGCAGCTTGGTTTATGGGTTTAGTGGTTCAGATACGCAGTATTTT. This gives the protein CASSLVYGFSGSDTQYF.

This sequence joins TRBV7-9 and TRBJ1-3, with 11 bases aligning to TRBD1. The junction had 8 bases not matched to a gene; V was cut back by 3 bases and J by 4 bases. This CDR3 has 17 amino acids. Germline V gene sequence: CDR1 SEHNR, CDR2 FQNEAQ (reference sequence). The CDR3 protein is CASSLGQGVAAGNTIYF. DNA for the CDR3: TGTGCCAGCAGCTTGGGACAGGGGGTAGCAGCCGGAAACACCATATATTTT. The variable domain in full, with the rest retrieved from reference TRBV7-9 and TRBJ1-3, is DTGVSQNPRHKITKRGQNVTFRCDPISEHNRLYWYRQTLGQGPEFLTYFQNEAQLEKSRLLSDRFSAERPKGSFSTLEIQRTEQGDSAMYLCASSLGQGVAAGNTIYFGEGSWLTVV.

The rearrangement joins TRBV7-2 to TRBJ1-1; maybe TRBD1 (5 bases). Trimming left V 2 bases short and J 3 bases short, with 10 bases between. The CDR3 is 14 residues long. The V gene's germline CDR1 is SGHTA and CDR2 FQGNSA. The CDR3 nucleotides read TGTGCCAGCAGCTTAAGGGGTCCGTACACTGAAGCTTTCTTT. It specifies CASSLRGPYTEAFF.

CDR3 sequence (DNA): TGTGCCAGCAGCTTGGGACTAGCGGGGCATGAGCAGTTCTTC. Translation gives CASSLGLAGHEQFF. This chain connects TRBV7-6 to TRBJ2-1, with TRBD2 identical over 13 bases. Trimming at V came to 3 bases and at J to 8 bases, leaving 1 base not matched to a gene. Germline V CDR1 and CDR2: SGHVS, FNYEAQ. There are 14 residues in the CDR3.

The rearrangement links TRBV5-6 to TRBJ1-6; TRBD1 agrees at 9 bases. Unmatched junction bases numbered 8, after V lost 5 bases and J lost 8 bases. This CDR3 region has 15 residues. In germline, CDR1 is SGHDT, CDR2 YYEEEE. The CDR3 sequence: CASSGRDRVYSPLHF. The CDR3 region has the DNA TGTGCCAGCAGTGGCCGGGACAGGGTATATTCACCCCTCCACTTT.

The chain combines TRBV24-1 with TRBJ2-1; D unresolved. The germline CDR1 and CDR2 sequences are KGHDR and SFDVKD. The CDR3 is 16 residues long. V was clipped by 1 base and J by 4 bases, with 13 bases between them. The CDR3 nucleotides are TGTGCCACCAGTGATTTAACGGCGGCCTCATACAATGAGCAGTTCTTC. Residues: CATSDLTAASYNEQFF.

J is TRBJ1-3 and V is TRBV5-1; TRBD1 is a possible D gene (5 bases). Germline V lookup: CDR1 SGHRS, CDR2 YFSETQ. The CDR3 sequence is 16 residues long. Trimming stripped 0 bases from V and 0 bases from J, with 10 bases between. The CDR3 loop is CASSLGQTNSGNTIYF. The CDR3 DNA reads TGCGCCAGCAGCTTGGGACAGACAAACTCTGGAAACACCATATATTTT.

The chain joins TRBV12-5 to TRBJ1-5; maybe TRBD1 (5 bases). This CDR3 region has 15 residues. V dropped 3 bases and J dropped 4 bases, with 13 bases sitting between them. CDR1 is LGHNT and CDR2 is FRNRAP in the germline V gene. The CDR3 protein is CASGFGTATNQPQHF. CDR3 in DNA: TGTGCTAGTGGTTTCGGGACTGCTACTAATCAGCCCCAGCATTTT. The entire variable domain, with the rest obtained from reference TRBV12-5 and TRBJ1-5, is as follows: DARVTQTPRHKVTEMGQEVTMRCQPILGHNTVFWYRQTMMQGLELLAYFRNRAPLDDSGMPKDRFSAEMPDATLATLKIQPSEPRDSAVYFCASGFGTATNQPQHFGDGTRLSIL.

The rearrangement links TRBV19 to TRBJ1-2; TRBD1 is a possible D gene (6 bases). This CDR3 is 16 amino acids long. The V end lost 4 bases, the J end lost 4 bases, and 19 bases lay between the germline ends. The V gene's germline CDR1 is LNHDA and CDR2 SQIVND (reference sequence). CDR3 amino acids: CASSTTGAGTSYGYTF. The CDR3 DNA reads as TGTGCCAGTAGTACCACGGGGGCAGGGACGAGCTATGGCTACACCTTC.

The chain is built from TRBV24-1 and TRBJ2-2; TRBD1 matches 9 bases. Germline V gives CDR1 KGHDR, CDR2 SFDVKD. The CDR3 contains 16 residues. The V and J ends lost 4 bases and 7 bases, in that order; junction bases with no gene match: 9. For the CDR3, the DNA is TGTGCCACCAGTGACGTGACAGGGGGAAAGGGCGGGGAGCTGTTTTTT. It codes for CATSDVTGGKGGELFF.

This chain links TRBV2 with TRBJ2-7; 12 nucleotides align to TRBD2. This CDR3 has 14 amino acids. The trim removed 6 bases at V and 3 bases at J, leaving 3 bases unmatched. Germline V gene sequence: CDR1 SNHLY, CDR2 FYNNEI. CDR3 DNA sequence: TGTGCCAGCAGACTAGCGGGGGGACGCTACGAGCAGTACGTC. Its translation is CASRLAGGRYEQYV.

This clone was recorded a few times. The chain links TRBV19 to TRBJ2-2; D not resolved. Per the germline V gene, CDR1 is LNHDA and CDR2 is SQIVND (reference sequence). This CDR3 has 14 amino acids. The ends were cut back, 5 bases at V and 4 bases at J, with 11 bases in the middle. The CDR3 nucleotides read TGTGCCAGTAGTGCCCCCGCAGGCACCGGGGAGCTGTTTTTT. This gives the protein CASSAPAGTGELFF.

Only a few counts were recorded for this clone. V gene TRBV6-5 combines with J gene TRBJ2-1, with 12 bases that match TRBD2. Germline V CDR1 and CDR2: MNHEY, SVGAGI. The CDR3 length is 15 residues. The ends lost 6 bases at V and 2 bases at J; junction bases unmatched: 2. CDR3 nucleotide sequence: TGTGCCAGCAGGCGACTAGCGGGGGCCTACAATGAGCAGTTCTTC. Protein sequence: CASRRLAGAYNEQFF.

V gene TRBV6-5 combines with J gene TRBJ1-2; D is perhaps TRBD1 (6 bases). The CDR3 is 14 residues long. Germline V gene lookup returns CDR1 MNHEY and CDR2 SVGAGI. V was shortened by 7 bases and J by 3 bases, with 15 bases between the two germline ends. The CDR3 DNA follows: TGTGCCAGCAAGGAGGGAGCAGGGGACTATGGCTACACCTTC. It yields the protein CASKEGAGDYGYTF.